The 3 T cell receptor beta chains presented below share a single source sample, sequenced in a study of CD8+CD57+ T cells in acquired aplastic anemia. For sequencing, patients were chosen who had shown expansion of CD8+CD57+ cells by flow cytometry. Both TCR beta VDJ combination and CDR3 sequence profiling were carried out. Genomic DNA was the template for this profiling. TCRdb used MiXCR to reprocess the reads, holding one entry per CDR3 protein. Here the sample spans roughly 80,000 distinct CDR3 sequences, roughly 72% being singletons. Material: sorted CD4+, CD8+, or CD8+CD57+ T cells (not recorded which) from PBMCs. The receptors here all came from a human donor with aplastic anemia.

This clonotype was seen a handful of times. The chain is built from TRBV7-8 and TRBJ2-7, with no clear D. V was shortened by 5 bases and J by 7 bases, with 18 bases between the two germline ends. The CDR3 covers 14 residues. CDR1 is SGHVS, CDR2 FQNEAQ, per germline. This CDR3 reads CASSPGSTPGEQYF. The CDR3 bases are TGTGCCAGCAGCCCAGGCTCAACTCCCGGGGAGCAGTACTTC.

V gene TRBV24-1 combines with J gene TRBJ1-5, with a tentative D call TRBD1 (6 bases). Per the germline V gene, CDR1 is KGHDR and CDR2 is SFDVKD. The CDR3 extends over 14 amino acids. V lost 3 bases and J lost 4, with 9 bases in between. CDR3 amino acids: CATSDMGANQPQHF. The DNA of the CDR3 is TGTGCCACCAGTGATATGGGGGCGAATCAGCCCCAGCATTTT.

The chain carries TRBV20-1 and TRBJ2-6; 8 bases map to TRBD1. CDR1 is DFQATT, CDR2 SNEGSKA, per germline (reference sequence). The ends lost 5 bases at V and 1 base at J; junction bases unmatched: 7. This CDR3 contains 16 residues. The CDR3: CSAADRGSSGANVLTF. Written as DNA, the CDR3 is TGCAGTGCTGCCGACAGGGGAAGTTCTGGGGCCAACGTCCTGACTTTC.